The 21 T cell receptor beta chains given below trace back to one sample, sequenced in a study of T cells in localized non-small cell lung cancer. Assay used: immunoSEQ multiplex PCR; TCRdb lists only in-frame clones, some missing. The sample lists about 1,400 clones; about 23% were seen once. The input for sequencing was lung tumor tissue, taken before any cancer treatment. The source of these receptors is a male donor at least 60 years old with stage I squamous cell lung carcinoma.

The gene calls are TRBV6-8 and TRBJ2-1; D tentatively fits TRBD1 or TRBD2 (5 bases each). The CDR3 has 16 amino acids. V was pared by 6 bases and J by 0 bases, with 15 bases between. The germline V gene has CDR1 MNHGY and CDR2 SAAAGT. The CDR3 is CASSLTGTGSYNEQFF. The CDR3 region has the DNA TGTGCCAGCAGCTTAACCGGGACCGGCTCCTACAATGAGCAGTTCTTC.

This clone has more than one count but fewer than ten. The chain couples TRBV11-3 to TRBJ1-5; the D is unclear. The CDR3 is made up of 14 amino acids. Germline V gives CDR1 SGHNT, CDR2 YENEEA. V lost 7 bases, J lost 1 base, and 11 bases lay in between. Written as DNA, the CDR3 is TGTGCCAGCATAGGCCTTTGGAGCAATCAGCCCCAGCATTTT. It codes for CASIGLWSNQPQHF. The full variable domain, rest sourced from reference TRBV11-3 and TRBJ1-5, is EAGVVQSPRYKIIEKKQPVAFWCNPISGHNTLYWYLQNLGQGPELLIRYENEEAVDDSQLPKDRFSAERLKGVDSTLKIQPAELGDSAVYLCASIGLWSNQPQHFGDGTRLSIL.

This clone was detected a few times. The CDR3 DNA reads as TGTGCCAGCAGAACGGGACTTATGACCGGGGAGCTGTTTTTT. It specifies CASRTGLMTGELFF. This chain uses TRBV11-3 with TRBJ2-2, with a weak D call TRBD2 (6 bases). CDR1 and CDR2 (germline): SGHNT, YENEEA. The CDR3 spans 14 residues. The V gene lost 6 bases and the J gene lost 5 bases, with 13 bases spanning the gap. Full variable domain (rest looked up from reference TRBV11-3 and TRBJ2-2): EAGVVQSPRYKIIEKKQPVAFWCNPISGHNTLYWYLQNLGQGPELLIRYENEEAVDDSQLPKDRFSAERLKGVDSTLKIQPAELGDSAVYLCASRTGLMTGELFFGEGSRLTVL.

J is TRBJ2-1 and V is TRBV28; 11 nucleotides match TRBD2. Germline assignment: CDR1 MDHEN and CDR2 SYDVKM. The J segment lost 5 bases and the V segment lost 6 bases, leaving 0 bases of the junction unmatched. This CDR3 is built from 13 residues. CDR3 protein: CASRTSGNNEQFF. The CDR3 nucleotides are TGTGCCAGCAGGACTAGCGGGAACAATGAGCAGTTCTTC.

V and J are TRBV19 and TRBJ2-5; D is uncertain. CDR1 is LNHDA and CDR2 is SQIVND in the germline V gene (reference sequence). The CDR3 totals 13 residues. V was clipped by 3 bases and J by 2 bases, with 7 bases between them. The CDR3 nucleotides read TGTGCCAGTAGTATGGCCAGTCAAGAGACCCAGTACTTC. Translated, it gives CASSMASQETQYF.

This clone appeared a few times. The chain joins TRBV6-8 to TRBJ1-4; 7 bases fit TRBD1. Trimming took 6 bases from V and 3 from J; bases not matched to a gene: 4. There are 14 residues in the CDR3. CDR1 is MNHGY, CDR2 SAAAGT, per germline. CDR3 sequence reads: CASRNRGSNEKLFF. CDR3 sequence (DNA): TGTGCCAGCAGAAACAGGGGTTCTAATGAAAAACTGTTTTTT.

This clone was seen only a few times. The rearrangement links TRBV18 to TRBJ1-1; 9 nucleotides line up with TRBD1. Germline assignment: CDR1 KGHSH and CDR2 LQKENI. The V and J ends lost 8 bases and 0 bases, in that order; junction bases with no gene match: 7. This CDR3 comprises 15 residues. The CDR3 loop reads CASTFGQGMNTEAFF. The CDR3 DNA is TGTGCCAGCACATTCGGACAGGGGATGAACACTGAAGCTTTCTTT.

This clone has just a few counts. The V call is TRBV19, the J call TRBJ1-2; D perhaps matches TRBD1 (5 bases). The CDR3 is 15 residues long. Germline values: CDR1 LNHDA, CDR2 SQIVND (reference sequence). V lost 10 bases, J lost 2 bases, and 20 bases lay in between. CDR3 region: CATRLGGGTNYGYTF. The CDR3 coding sequence is TGTGCCACCCGCCTCGGTGGGGGGACCAACTATGGCTACACCTTC.

This chain links TRBV11-3 with TRBJ1-4, with no clear D. The germline CDR1 and CDR2 sequences are SGHNT and YENEEA. The V end was cut by 4 bases, the J end by 0 bases, with 12 bases between. The CDR3 has 16 residues. CDR3 protein: CASSYLASATNEKLFF. The CDR3 DNA is TGTGCCAGCAGCTACCTGGCGTCAGCAACTAATGAAAAACTGTTTTTT. Full variable domain (outside the CDR3, taken from reference TRBV11-3 and TRBJ1-4): EAGVVQSPRYKIIEKKQPVAFWCNPISGHNTLYWYLQNLGQGPELLIRYENEEAVDDSQLPKDRFSAERLKGVDSTLKIQPAELGDSAVYLCASSYLASATNEKLFFGSGTQLSVL.

This clone has a handful of counts. This chain connects TRBV11-3 to TRBJ1-1; tentative D call: TRBD1 (6 bases). This CDR3 is 14 amino acids long. Germline V gives CDR1 SGHNT, CDR2 YENEEA. V gave up 5 bases and J gave up 1 base, with 11 bases separating them. This CDR3 is CASSHDRTNTEAFF. The CDR3 nucleotides are TGTGCCAGCAGCCACGACAGGACGAACACTGAAGCTTTCTTT.

This clone is classed as medium-sized. V usage is TRBV6-8 and J usage is TRBJ2-1; 13 bases are a match to TRBD2. The J segment lost 5 bases and the V segment lost 5 bases, leaving 9 bases of the junction unmatched. Per germline, CDR1 MNHGY and CDR2 SAAAGT. The CDR3 runs 17 residues. The chain's CDR3 is CASSDTLAGGRHNEQFF. DNA for the CDR3: TGTGCCAGCAGTGACACACTAGCGGGAGGGCGACACAATGAGCAGTTCTTC.

This clone was recorded a few times. This chain joins TRBV9 and TRBJ1-5; unclear D gene. Per the germline V gene, CDR1 is SGDLS and CDR2 is YYNGEE. The CDR3 loop spans 12 amino acids. Trimming cost V 6 bases and J 1 base, with 5 bases left between them. CDR3 nucleotides: TGTGCCAGCAAGGGCAGCAATCAGCCCCAGCATTTT. It encodes CASKGSNQPQHF.

This clone was found a few times. The CDR3 protein is CAISNLNQPQHF. The CDR3 coding sequence is TGTGCCATCAGTAACCTCAATCAGCCCCAGCATTTT. The chain joins TRBV10-3 to TRBJ1-5, with unresolved D. The V end was cut by 5 bases, the J end by 3 bases, with 5 bases between. There are 12 residues in the CDR3. Germline CDR1 and CDR2: ENHRY and SYGVKD.

This clone has a handful of counts. The gene calls are TRBV11-3 and TRBJ2-1, with D perhaps matching TRBD2 (6 bases). Germline values: CDR1 SGHNT, CDR2 YENEEA. The CDR3 is 14 residues long. Trimming cost V 3 bases and J 2 bases, with 8 bases left between them. CDR3 nucleotides: TGTGCCAGCAGCTTGAGCGGGCCCTACAATGAGCAGTTCTTC. It is translated as CASSLSGPYNEQFF.

Judged by abundance, this clone is medium-sized. V usage is TRBV6-8 and J usage is TRBJ2-1; TRBD2 aligns across 12 bases. J gave up 2 bases and V 5 bases, and 7 bases lay outside the gene matches. Germline CDR1 is MNHGY and CDR2 is SAAAGT. The CDR3 has 17 amino acids. The CDR3 protein is CASSTPSGGAPYNEQFF. The CDR3 region has the DNA TGTGCCAGCAGTACACCTAGCGGGGGGGCCCCCTACAATGAGCAGTTCTTC.

This clone was counted a few times. J is TRBJ2-1 and V is TRBV11-3; the match to TRBD2 covers 13 bases. The V gene end was trimmed by 0 bases and the J gene end by 8 bases; junction bases not matched to a gene: 7. The V gene's germline CDR1 is SGHNT and CDR2 YENEEA. The CDR3 contains 17 residues. The CDR3 nucleotides read TGTGCCAGCAGCTTAGAGGGGACTAGCGGGACCGGCGATGAGCAGTTCTTC. Its translation: CASSLEGTSGTGDEQFF.

By share, this clone counts as large. The chain uses TRBV6-8 and TRBJ2-7; D may be TRBD2 (6 bases). This CDR3 region has 18 residues. V dropped 0 bases and J dropped 1 base, with 19 bases sitting between them. From germline, CDR1 is MNHGY and CDR2 SAAAGT. The CDR3 DNA is TGTGCCAGCAGTTACTCAGCGGGTGGGCAGGCACTATCCTACGAGCAGTACGTC. Protein: CASSYSAGGQALSYEQYV.

This clone was seen only a few times. The CDR3 loop is CASSLRRSGISSYNEQFF. The DNA for the CDR3 is TGTGCCAGCAGCTTGAGGCGTAGCGGGATAAGCTCCTACAATGAGCAGTTCTTC. V usage is TRBV11-3 and J usage is TRBJ2-1; 8 bases agree with TRBD2. Germline V gene lookup returns CDR1 SGHNT and CDR2 YENEEA. This CDR3 is 18 amino acids long. Trimming took 3 bases from V and 0 from J; bases not matched to a gene: 10.

The chain is built from TRBV11-3 and TRBJ1-4; 7 nucleotides align to TRBD1. The V segment lost 3 bases and the J segment 7 bases; nucleotides outside the gene matches: 8. CDR3 length: 15 residues. Per germline, CDR1 SGHNT and CDR2 YENEEA. The CDR3 sequence: CASSLSRDSGEKLFF. Written as DNA, the CDR3 is TGTGCCAGCAGCTTGTCCCGGGACAGTGGTGAAAAACTGTTTTTT.

This CDR3 reads CASSIPGLRGTQYF. CDR3 DNA sequence: TGTGCCAGCAGCATACCGGGACTACGGGGGACCCAGTACTTC. The J gene is TRBJ2-5, the V gene TRBV11-3, with TRBD2 matching over 7 bases. V lost 5 bases and J lost 7; bases outside the gene matches: 10. The CDR3 extends over 14 amino acids. CDR1 is SGHNT and CDR2 is YENEEA in the germline V gene.

For this clone: One end of the junction fails to match germline, which may point to a read error. CDR3 nucleotides: TGTGCTAGCAGCCCGGTTAGAGAGGGTTACAATGAGCAGTTCTTC. Translated, it gives CASSPVREGYNEQFF. V gene TRBV11-3 combines with J gene TRBJ2-1, with TRBD2 as a possible D gene (5 bases). The CDR3 is 15 amino acids. The germline V gene encodes CDR1 SGHNT and CDR2 YENEEA.